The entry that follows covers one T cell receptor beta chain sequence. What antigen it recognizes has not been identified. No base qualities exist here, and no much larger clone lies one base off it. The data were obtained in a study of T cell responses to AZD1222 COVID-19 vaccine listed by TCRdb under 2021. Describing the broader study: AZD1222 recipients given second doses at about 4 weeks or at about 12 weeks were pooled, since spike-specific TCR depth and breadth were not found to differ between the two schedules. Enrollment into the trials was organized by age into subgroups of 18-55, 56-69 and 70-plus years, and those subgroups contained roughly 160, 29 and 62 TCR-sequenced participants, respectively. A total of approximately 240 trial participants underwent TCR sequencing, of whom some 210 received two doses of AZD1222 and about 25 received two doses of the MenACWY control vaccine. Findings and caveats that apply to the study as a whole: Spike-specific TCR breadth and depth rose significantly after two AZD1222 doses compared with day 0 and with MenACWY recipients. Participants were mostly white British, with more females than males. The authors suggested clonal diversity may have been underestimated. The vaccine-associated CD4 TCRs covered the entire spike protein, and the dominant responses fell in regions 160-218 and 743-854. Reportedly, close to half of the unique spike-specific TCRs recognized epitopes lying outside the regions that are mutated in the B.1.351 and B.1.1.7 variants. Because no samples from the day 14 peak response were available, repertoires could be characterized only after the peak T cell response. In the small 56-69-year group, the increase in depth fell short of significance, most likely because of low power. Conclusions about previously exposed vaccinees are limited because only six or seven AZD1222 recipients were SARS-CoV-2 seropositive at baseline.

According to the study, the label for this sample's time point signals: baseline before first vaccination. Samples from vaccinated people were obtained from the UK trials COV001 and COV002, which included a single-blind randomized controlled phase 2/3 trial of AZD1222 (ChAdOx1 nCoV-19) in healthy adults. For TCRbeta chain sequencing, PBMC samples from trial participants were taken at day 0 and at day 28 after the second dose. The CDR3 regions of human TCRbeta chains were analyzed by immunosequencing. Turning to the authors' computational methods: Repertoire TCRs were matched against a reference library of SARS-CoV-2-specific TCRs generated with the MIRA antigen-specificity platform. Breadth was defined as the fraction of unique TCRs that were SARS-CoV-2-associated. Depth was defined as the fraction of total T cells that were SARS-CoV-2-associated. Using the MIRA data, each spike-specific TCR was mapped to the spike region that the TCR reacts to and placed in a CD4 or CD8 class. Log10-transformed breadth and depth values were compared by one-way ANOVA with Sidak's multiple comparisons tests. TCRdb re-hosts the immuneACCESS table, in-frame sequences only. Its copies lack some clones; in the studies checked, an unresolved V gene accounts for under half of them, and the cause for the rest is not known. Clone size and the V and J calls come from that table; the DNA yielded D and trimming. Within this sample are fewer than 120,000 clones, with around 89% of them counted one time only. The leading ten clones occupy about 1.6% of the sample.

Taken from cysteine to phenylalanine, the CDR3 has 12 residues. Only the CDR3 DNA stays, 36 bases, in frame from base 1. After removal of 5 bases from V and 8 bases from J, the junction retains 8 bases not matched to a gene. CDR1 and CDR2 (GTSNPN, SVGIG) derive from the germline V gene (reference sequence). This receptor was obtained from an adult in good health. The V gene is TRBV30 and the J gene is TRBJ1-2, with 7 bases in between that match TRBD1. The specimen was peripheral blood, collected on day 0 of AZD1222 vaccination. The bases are TGTGCCTGGGTGACAGGGATGGGCGGCTACACCTTC. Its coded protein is CAWVTGMGGYTF. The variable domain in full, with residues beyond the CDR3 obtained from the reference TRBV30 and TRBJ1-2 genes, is SQTIHQWPATLVQPVGSPLSLECTVEGTSNPNLYWYRQAAGRGLQLLFYSVGIGQISSEVPQNLSASRPQDRQFILSSKKLLLSDSGFYLCAWVTGMGGYTFGSGTRLTVV.